The 27 T cell receptor beta chains listed next were all sequenced from one sample in a study of cytomegalovirus exposure and HLA in healthy donors. Assay used: immunoSEQ multiplex PCR; TCRdb lists only in-frame clones, some missing. The sample yields some 120,000 clones, more than 70% seen once. Input material: PBMCs. These receptors were obtained from a man younger than 45 in good health and CMV-seronegative.

The rearrangement joins TRBV13 to TRBJ1-4; D is unclear. Germline CDR1 reads PRHDT; CDR2 reads FYEKMQ (reference sequence). V was clipped by 5 bases and J by 5 bases, with 12 bases between them. This CDR3 comprises 14 residues. The CDR3 spells CASSISQRNEKLFF. The DNA of the CDR3 is TGTGCCAGCAGCATCTCTCAGAGGAATGAAAAACTGTTTTTT.

This clone has just one count. The chain has TRBV2 and TRBJ1-2, with 9 nucleotides matching TRBD1. CDR1 SNHLY and CDR2 FYNNEI come from the germline V gene. The CDR3 loop spans 17 amino acids. J was trimmed by 3 bases and V by 4 bases; bases with no gene match: 12. In DNA form, the CDR3 reads TGTGCCAGCAGTGGGAAGGACAGGGGAGTGTCGGACTATGGCTACACCTTC. Amino acid sequence: CASSGKDRGVSDYGYTF.

The chain is built from TRBV6-5 and TRBJ2-3, with 7 positions matching TRBD2. The CDR3 totals 12 residues. Unmatched junction bases numbered 7, after V lost 7 bases and J lost 9 bases. Germline V lookup: CDR1 MNHEY, CDR2 SVGAGI. This CDR3 is CASISTSFTQYF. CDR3 nucleotide sequence: TGTGCCAGCATTTCGACTAGCTTCACGCAGTATTTT.

For the CDR3, the DNA is TGTGCCAGCAGGACAGATTTTGCTAGCACAGATACGCAGTATTTT. The encoded protein is CASRTDFASTDTQYF. The gene calls are TRBV11-2 and TRBJ2-3; possibly TRBD1 for D (5 bases). With 6 bases removed from V and 0 bases from J, the gap between germline ends came to 13 bases. The germline gives CDR1 SGHAT, CDR2 FQNNGV. The CDR3 loop spans 15 amino acids. Full variable domain (missing parts from reference TRBV11-2 and TRBJ2-3): EAGVAQSPRYKIIEKRQSVAFWCNPISGHATLYWYQQILGQGPKLLIQFQNNGVVDDSQLPKDRFSAERLKGVDSTLKIQPAKLEDSAVYLCASRTDFASTDTQYFGPGTRLTVL.

CDR3 DNA sequence: TGTGCCACCCGCCCTAGGGCGGGGGCCGTCTTCTATGGCTACACCTTC. Translation: CATRPRAGAVFYGYTF. The genes are TRBV15 and TRBJ1-2; tentatively, D is TRBD1 (6 bases). Germline CDR1 reads LNHNV; CDR2 reads YYDKDF (reference sequence). This CDR3 contains 16 residues. The V end lost 8 bases, the J end lost 4 bases, and 23 bases lay between the germline ends.

This clone has a single count. The chain is built from TRBV19 and TRBJ1-2; D is undetermined. Trimming shortened V by 0 bases and J by 4 bases, and 15 bases separated the two germline ends. This CDR3 is 16 amino acids long. Germline CDR1 reads LNHDA; CDR2 reads SQIVND (reference sequence). CDR3 protein: CASSIDPAASFYGYTF. The CDR3, as DNA: TGTGCCAGTAGTATAGATCCGGCGGCCAGCTTCTATGGCTACACCTTC.

V gene TRBV6-6 combines with J gene TRBJ2-3; 12 bases match TRBD2. CDR1 is MNHNY and CDR2 is SVGAGI in the germline V gene (reference sequence). Trimming cost V 5 bases and J 5 bases; bases outside gene matches: 5. The CDR3 consists of 15 residues. CDR3 bases: TGTGCCAGCAGTCTTCCGACTAGCGGGAGAGATACGCAGTATTTT. Translation: CASSLPTSGRDTQYF.

In its sample, this clone was seen once. The J gene is TRBJ2-1, the V gene TRBV27, with TRBD2 as a possible D gene (5 bases). The CDR3 totals 14 residues. Looked up from germline, CDR1 is MNHEY and CDR2 is SMNVEV (reference sequence). V gave up 2 bases and J gave up 5 bases, with 10 bases separating them. The CDR3 sequence is CASSLRGINNEQFF. DNA for the CDR3: TGTGCCAGCAGTTTACGGGGAATAAACAATGAGCAGTTCTTC.

In DNA, the CDR3 is TGTGCCTGGGCCCCCGGGACACATAGCACAGATACGCAGTATTTT. It codes for CAWAPGTHSTDTQYF. This sequence joins TRBV30 and TRBJ2-3, with D perhaps matching TRBD1 (6 bases). The ends were cut back, 5 bases at V and 0 bases at J, with 15 bases in the middle. There are 15 residues in the CDR3. CDR1 and CDR2 (germline): GTSNPN, SVGIG (reference sequence).

The gene calls are TRBV19 and TRBJ1-3; D may be TRBD1 (6 bases). V was shortened by 6 bases and J by 0 bases, with 15 bases between the two germline ends. Looked up from germline, CDR1 is LNHDA and CDR2 is SQIVND (reference sequence). This CDR3 has 16 residues. The CDR3 is CASRPTRTVSGNTIYF. For the CDR3, the DNA is TGTGCCAGTAGGCCCACCCGGACAGTCTCTGGAAACACCATATATTTT.

The chain has TRBV30 and TRBJ2-1; 12 bases line up with TRBD1. The CDR3 consists of 17 residues. The ends lost 4 bases at V and 6 bases at J; junction bases unmatched: 13. Germline-derived CDR1 and CDR2 are GTSNPN and SVGIG (reference sequence). The CDR3 DNA follows: TGTGCCTGGACTTCCGGGACAGGGGGCGCAACAGGCAATGAGCAGTTCTTC. Its protein is CAWTSGTGGATGNEQFF.

The J gene is TRBJ2-1, the V gene TRBV9, with TRBD2 matching 9 bases. Germline-derived CDR1 and CDR2 are SGDLS and YYNGEE. With 1 base clipped from V and 2 bases from J, the junction kept 10 bases outside the gene matches. The CDR3 length is 18 residues. The DNA for the CDR3 is TGTGCCAGCAGCGTACGTAGCGGGAGAAATCGGGCCTACAATGAGCAGTTCTTC. This gives the protein CASSVRSGRNRAYNEQFF.

The V gene is TRBV29-1, the J gene TRBJ1-2, with TRBD1 identical over 8 bases. The CDR3 totals 16 residues. V lost 3 bases to trimming and J lost 3 bases; unmatched junction nucleotides: 12. CDR1 SQVTM and CDR2 ANQGSEA come from the germline V gene. CDR3 region: CSVDMDREISHYGYTF. The CDR3 coding sequence is TGCAGCGTTGACATGGACAGGGAAATATCGCACTATGGCTACACCTTC.

This chain connects TRBV7-9 to TRBJ1-1; D is possibly TRBD1 (6 bases). The CDR3 covers 14 residues. The germline V and J ends were trimmed by 1 base and 4 bases, with 10 bases remaining between them. Germline CDR1 and CDR2: SEHNR and FQNEAQ (reference sequence). CDR3 DNA: TGTGCCAGCAGCTTAGGGGGCAGGGGCACTGAAGCTTTCTTT. Its protein product is CASSLGGRGTEAFF. Combining the CDR3 with reference TRBV7-9 and TRBJ1-1 gives the whole variable domain DTGVSQNPRHKITKRGQNVTFRCDPISEHNRLYWYRQTLGQGPEFLTYFQNEAQLEKSRLLSDRFSAERPKGSFSTLEIQRTEQGDSAMYLCASSLGGRGTEAFFGQGTRLTVV.

This chain links TRBV28 with TRBJ1-4, with D hard to call. V was shortened by 2 bases and J by 8 bases, with 15 bases between the two germline ends. The length of the CDR3 is 15 residues. Germline-derived CDR1 and CDR2 are MDHEN and SYDVKM. In DNA, the CDR3 is TGTGCCAGCAGTTTAATTCAGGCAGGAAGGGAAAAACTGTTTTTT. This translates into CASSLIQAGREKLFF.

V usage is TRBV6-4 and J usage is TRBJ2-2; 10 bases are shared with TRBD2. The CDR3 consists of 15 residues. J gave up 1 base and V 4 bases, and 0 bases lay outside the gene matches. CDR1 and CDR2 from the germline V gene are MRHNA and SNTAGT. The CDR3 sequence is CASSGTSGNTGELFF. For the CDR3, the DNA is TGTGCCAGCAGTGGGACTAGCGGGAACACCGGGGAGCTGTTTTTT.

The chain carries TRBV4-3 and TRBJ2-7, with D perhaps matching TRBD2 (5 bases). The CDR3 loop spans 15 amino acids. Germline values: CDR1 LGHNA, CDR2 YSLEER. V lost 0 bases and J lost 3, with 12 bases in between. The CDR3 DNA reads TGCGCCAGCAGCCAAGATCGGGGATACCACTACGAGCAGTACTTC. Translating gives CASSQDRGYHYEQYF.

The chain is built from TRBV25-1 and TRBJ1-2, with no clear D. V lost 4 bases and J lost 8, with 14 bases in between. The CDR3 length is 13 residues. Germline-derived CDR1 and CDR2 are MGHDK and SYGVNS. In DNA form, the CDR3 reads TGTGCCAGCAGTGCTACCCTAGGTAGAGGCTACACCTTC. Protein sequence: CASSATLGRGYTF.

The chain is built from TRBV19 and TRBJ1-2, with 8 bases identical to TRBD1. CDR1 and CDR2 from the germline V gene are LNHDA and SQIVND (reference sequence). V lost 2 bases and J lost 6; bases outside the gene matches: 8. There are 15 residues in the CDR3. The CDR3 loop is CASSILGQGHHGYTF. The CDR3 bases are TGTGCCAGTAGTATACTAGGACAGGGCCATCATGGCTACACCTTC.

This chain connects TRBV9 to TRBJ2-3, with 7 bases matching TRBD2. Trimming cost V 5 bases and J 2 bases; bases outside gene matches: 5. Germline lookup yields CDR1 SGDLS and CDR2 YYNGEE. The CDR3 sequence is 14 residues long. The CDR3 DNA sequence: TGTGCCAGCAGTTCTAGCGGCGCCACAGATACGCAGTATTTT. This translates into CASSSSGATDTQYF.

The chain links TRBV2 to TRBJ1-5; no reliable D call. The CDR3 extends over 15 amino acids. Germline values: CDR1 SNHLY, CDR2 FYNNEI. Trimming took 3 bases from V and 2 from J, leaving 11 bases between them. The CDR3 protein is CASSDSGFGNQPQHF. The CDR3 nucleotides read TGTGCCAGCAGTGATTCAGGTTTCGGCAATCAGCCCCAGCATTTT.

The chain combines TRBV4-3 with TRBJ1-2; D may be TRBD1 (6 bases). This CDR3 is built from 15 residues. V lost 4 bases and J 1 base, leaving 13 bases between the germline ends. Per the germline V gene, CDR1 is LGHNA and CDR2 is YSLEER. The DNA of the CDR3 is TGCGCCAGCAGCCGGGACACCAGTCATAACTATGGCTACACCTTC. Its translation is CASSRDTSHNYGYTF.

The rearrangement joins TRBV29-1 to TRBJ2-3; 13 bases align to TRBD2. This CDR3 region has 18 residues. The trim removed 6 bases at V and 0 bases at J, leaving 12 bases unmatched. From germline, CDR1 is SQVTM and CDR2 ANQGSEA. CDR3 sequence: CSVGTSGTGLKSTDTQYF. The CDR3 DNA reads as TGCAGCGTGGGGACTAGCGGGACAGGCCTAAAGAGCACAGATACGCAGTATTTT.

The V and J genes are TRBV18 and TRBJ2-7; 10 nucleotides match TRBD2. Germline values: CDR1 KGHSH, CDR2 LQKENI. V was pared by 1 base and J by 7 bases, with 10 bases of the junction left unmatched. This CDR3 region has 16 residues. CDR3: CASSPQLLAGADEQYF. The CDR3 DNA is TGTGCCAGCTCACCACAGTTGCTAGCGGGAGCTGATGAGCAGTACTTC.

The rearrangement uses TRBV13 and TRBJ2-7; 14 bases are shared with TRBD2. There are 15 residues in the CDR3. Germline V gene data show CDR1 as PRHDT and CDR2 as FYEKMQ (reference sequence). The ends lost 5 bases at V and 2 bases at J; junction bases unmatched: 2. CDR3 region: CASSRTSGRTYEQYF. CDR3 DNA sequence: TGTGCCAGCAGCAGGACTAGCGGGAGGACCTACGAGCAGTACTTC.

The V gene is TRBV5-4, the J gene TRBJ2-1, with 8 bases aligning to TRBD2. The CDR3 has 15 residues. Trimming at V came to 4 bases and at J to 5 bases, leaving 8 bases not matched to a gene. From germline, CDR1 is SGHNT and CDR2 YYREEE (reference sequence). CDR3 in amino acids: CASSPGTRLNNEQFF. In nucleotides, the CDR3 is TGTGCCAGCAGCCCCGGGACTAGACTCAACAATGAGCAGTTCTTC. Based on the CDR3 plus reference TRBV5-4 and TRBJ2-1, the full variable domain is ETGVTQSPTHLIKTRGQQVTLRCSSQSGHNTVSWYQQALGQGPQFIFQYYREEENGRGNFPPRFSGLQFPNYSSELNVNALELDDSALYLCASSPGTRLNNEQFFGPGTRLTVL.

The chain links TRBV11-2 to TRBJ2-7; 7 bases match TRBD2. This CDR3 has 15 residues. From germline, CDR1 is SGHAT and CDR2 FQNNGV. V dropped 0 bases and J dropped 4; count of bases not matched to a gene: 6. CDR3 region: CASSLEGGSPYEQYF. CDR3 coding DNA: TGTGCCAGCAGCTTAGAAGGCGGGAGCCCGTACGAGCAGTACTTC.